The 11 T cell receptor beta chains reported below all come from one sample, sequenced in a study of cytomegalovirus exposure and HLA in healthy donors. Use of 60 Vbeta and 13 Jbeta primers characterized the PCR. Using immunoSEQ multiplex PCR, the repertoire was profiled, and TCRdb retains in-frame clones only, with some absent. The sample carries approximately 180,000 clones, roughly 13% recorded once. The material sequenced was PBMCs. The receptors shown here come from a man in his fifties in good health and CMV-seropositive.

This sequence joins TRBV19 and TRBJ2-6; the match to TRBD1 covers 9 bases. The CDR3 contains 18 residues. The V segment lost 5 bases and the J segment 0 bases; nucleotides outside the gene matches: 8. Germline V CDR1 and CDR2: LNHDA, SQIVND (reference sequence). CDR3 region: CASSVQGASGSGANVLTF. The CDR3 DNA reads as TGTGCCAGTAGTGTACAGGGGGCGTCCGGCTCTGGGGCCAACGTCCTGACTTTC.

The CDR3 here is CASSFTGIAEAFF. The CDR3 DNA follows: TGTGCCAGCAGCTTTACAGGGATAGCTGAAGCTTTCTTT. The chain links TRBV11-3 to TRBJ1-1; TRBD1 is a possible D gene (6 bases). Germline values: CDR1 SGHNT, CDR2 YENEEA. With 3 bases removed from V and 6 bases from J, the gap between germline ends came to 11 bases. The CDR3 totals 13 residues.

This clone has a handful of counts. The chain has TRBV7-2 and TRBJ1-1; 10 bases match TRBD1. The CDR3 runs 13 residues. Germline loops: CDR1 SGHTA, CDR2 FQGNSA. Trimming removed 5 bases from V and 8 bases from J; junction bases left unmatched: 5. The CDR3 DNA reads TGTGCCAGCAGCGTTCGACAGGGGGCAGAAGCTTTCTTT. The encoded protein is CASSVRQGAEAFF.

This clone was detected only a few times. V usage is TRBV11-2 and J usage is TRBJ1-2; unclear D gene. CDR3 length: 13 residues. Germline values: CDR1 SGHAT, CDR2 FQNNGV. Trimming cost V 0 bases and J 8 bases, with 10 bases left between them. CDR3 in DNA: TGTGCCAGCAGCTTAGAAGTTCCAGCGGGCTACACCTTC. Translating gives CASSLEVPAGYTF.

This clone was counted many times. CDR3 protein: CASSLPGVGGYTF. The DNA of the CDR3 is TGTGCCAGCAGCTTACCAGGGGTTGGTGGCTACACCTTC. The V call is TRBV5-4, the J call TRBJ1-2; maybe TRBD1 (6 bases). Trimming shortened V by 2 bases and J by 7 bases, and 12 bases separated the two germline ends. CDR1 SGHNT and CDR2 YYREEE come from the germline V gene (reference sequence). The CDR3 length is 13 residues.

The chain combines TRBV4-3 with TRBJ2-7; 10 nucleotides align to TRBD1. This CDR3 spans 17 amino acids. Germline CDR1 is LGHNA and CDR2 is YSLEER. J was trimmed by 5 bases and V by 1 base; bases with no gene match: 11. CDR3 amino acids: CASSQATGGASGHEQYV. For the CDR3, the DNA is TGCGCCAGCAGCCAAGCGACAGGGGGCGCCTCGGGCCACGAGCAGTACGTC.

This clone was seen only a few times. The chain is built from TRBV27 and TRBJ2-7; TRBD1 matches 12 bases. The germline gives CDR1 MNHEY, CDR2 SMNVEV (reference sequence). Trimming removed 0 bases from V and 7 bases from J; junction bases left unmatched: 10. The CDR3 spans 17 residues. For the CDR3, the DNA is TGTGCCAGCAGTTTATCAGGTGTGGGACAGGGGGCGGGGGAGCAGTACGTC. Translating it yields CASSLSGVGQGAGEQYV.

A few counts support this clone. The chain links TRBV9 to TRBJ1-1; D might be TRBD1 (5 bases). V dropped 0 bases and J dropped 1 base, with 10 bases sitting between them. CDR3 length equals 15 residues. Germline V gene sequence: CDR1 SGDLS, CDR2 YYNGEE. The CDR3, as DNA: TGTGCCAGCAGCGTAGACATTAGGGGGAACACTGAAGCTTTCTTT. Amino acids: CASSVDIRGNTEAFF.

Here the CDR3 reads CASSSDSNQPQHF. The CDR3 coding sequence is TGTGCCAGTAGTTCGGACAGTAATCAGCCCCAGCATTTT. The chain employs TRBV19 and TRBJ1-5; tentative D call: TRBD1 (6 bases). The CDR3 loop spans 13 amino acids. With 5 bases removed from V and 4 bases from J, the gap between germline ends came to 9 bases. Germline V lookup: CDR1 LNHDA, CDR2 SQIVND (reference sequence).

For this clone: Other DNA sequences within the sample encode an identical CDR3. The chain has TRBV4-3 and TRBJ1-2, with a tentative D call TRBD1 (5 bases). CDR3 length equals 13 residues. Germline CDR1 LGHNA, CDR2 YSLEER. V lost 0 bases and J 4 bases, leaving 6 bases between the germline ends. The chain's CDR3 is CASSQDRAYGYTF. The CDR3 DNA follows: TGCGCCAGCAGCCAAGACAGGGCCTATGGCTACACCTTC.

This clone was observed a few times. Here the CDR3 reads CATSRARDWNEKLFF. CDR3 sequence (DNA): TGTGCCACCAGCAGAGCGAGGGATTGGAATGAAAAACTGTTTTTT. The rearrangement links TRBV15 to TRBJ1-4; D is uncertain. The CDR3 extends over 15 amino acids. Germline V CDR1 and CDR2: LNHNV, YYDKDF (reference sequence). Deletions cut 1 base from V and 5 bases from J, with 11 bases between.